The 5 T cell receptor beta chains below come from one sample, sequenced in a study of blood T cells in healthy people across ages. With a J-beta primer mix and a sample-barcoded 5' primer, a second PCR ran 7 to 11 cycles. TCRdb fed the 5' RACE reads into MiXCR, producing one record per CDR3 protein. The table has 1.5 million to 2 million distinct CDR3 sequences, about 31% seen once; the top ten hold roughly 10%. Material: blood. Receptors originate from a woman aged 25 to 39 in good health.

This sequence joins TRBV20-1 and TRBJ2-1; D is possibly TRBD1 or TRBD2 (6 bases each). CDR1 and CDR2 from the germline V gene are DFQATT and SNEGSKA (reference sequence). Between the trimmed V and J ends, which lost 5 bases and 5 bases, there was a span of 13 bases. The CDR3 sequence is 13 residues long. This CDR3 reads CSAPKGGHNEQFF. The CDR3 region has the DNA TGCAGTGCTCCGAAGGGGGGACACAATGAGCAGTTCTTC.

In this sample, this clonotype turned up a few times. The chain employs TRBV6-1 and TRBJ2-1, with D perhaps TRBD2 (5 bases). The CDR3 consists of 16 residues. Trimming pared 3 bases from V and 2 bases from J, leaving 14 bases between. Germline V gene lookup returns CDR1 MNHNS and CDR2 SASEGT. Here the CDR3 reads CASSDLSSGAYNEQFF. The DNA of the CDR3 is TGTGCCAGCAGTGATCTATCCAGCGGCGCCTACAATGAGCAGTTCTTC.

This clonotype was recorded a few times. V usage is TRBV4-1 and J usage is TRBJ2-7, with D possibly matching TRBD2 (5 bases). Germline V gene lookup returns CDR1 MGHRA and CDR2 YSYEKL. The CDR3 has 16 amino acids. The V end was cut by 0 bases, the J end by 2 bases, with 14 bases between. CDR3 coding DNA: TGCGCCAGCAGCCAAGATCGGAGCGGAAAGGCCTACGAGCAGTACTTC. Translating gives CASSQDRSGKAYEQYF.

This clonotype was counted only a few times. The V call is TRBV6-1, the J call TRBJ1-4; tentatively, D is TRBD1 (6 bases). Germline V gene lookup returns CDR1 MNHNS and CDR2 SASEGT. The CDR3 has 18 amino acids. V gave up 0 bases and J gave up 5 bases, with 19 bases separating them. This CDR3 reads CASSEATGASRTNEKLFF. The CDR3 DNA follows: TGTGCCAGCAGTGAAGCAACGGGGGCCAGCAGGACAAATGAAAAACTGTTTTTT.

There are a few counts of this clonotype. The V and J genes are TRBV20-1 and TRBJ2-5, with TRBD1 identical over 7 bases. CDR3 length: 16 residues. Germline V CDR1 and CDR2: DFQATT, SNEGSKA (reference sequence). Trimming removed 4 bases from V and 0 bases from J; junction bases left unmatched: 11. CDR3 DNA sequence: TGCAGTGCTAACCGGGACAGCACCAACCACCAAGAGACCCAGTACTTC. This codes for CSANRDSTNHQETQYF.